Presented here are 15 T cell receptor beta chains from one specimen sequenced in a study of CD8+ T cells in alopecia areata. In each case, RNA was isolated and then reverse transcribed into cDNA as the sequencing template. The method was immunoSEQ multiplex PCR; TCRdb's version includes in-frame clones alone and lacks a portion of them. The sample includes about 200,000 clones, more than 55% seen only once; the top ten take around 5.1%. The specimen sequenced was CD8+ T cells sorted from blood. Every receptor here comes from a human donor in good health.

The chain joins TRBV27 to TRBJ2-1, with TRBD2 identical over 8 bases. Germline CDR1 and CDR2: MNHEY and SMNVEV (reference sequence). V lost 8 bases, J lost 8 bases, and 11 bases stayed unmatched. The CDR3 loop spans 14 amino acids. In DNA, the CDR3 is TGTGCCAGCTCATGGCCGGGGACTAGAGATGAGCAGTTCTTC. This sequence encodes CASSWPGTRDEQFF.

The gene calls are TRBV27 and TRBJ1-2; a possible D gene is TRBD1 (5 bases). The CDR3 runs to 15 residues. Germline values: CDR1 MNHEY, CDR2 SMNVEV (reference sequence). The V gene lost 9 bases and the J gene lost 4 bases, with 21 bases spanning the gap. The DNA for the CDR3 is TGTGCCAGTTCAGGGTGGGACGGAGTTGGCTATGGCTACACCTTC. It specifies CASSGWDGVGYGYTF.

V is TRBV7-9 and J is TRBJ2-7, with TRBD2 identical over 11 bases. V dropped 4 bases and J dropped 3; count of bases not matched to a gene: 2. Germline CDR1 is SEHNR and CDR2 is FQNEAQ (reference sequence). This CDR3 region has 14 residues. The CDR3 bases are TGTGCCAGCAGCTCCACTAGCGGGGGCTACGAGCAGTACTTC. As protein: CASSSTSGGYEQYF.

The chain is built from TRBV2 and TRBJ2-1, with a weak D call TRBD2 (6 bases). V was clipped by 3 bases and J by 0 bases, with 12 bases between them. The CDR3 runs 16 residues. Looked up from germline, CDR1 is SNHLY and CDR2 is FYNNEI. In DNA, the CDR3 is TGTGCCAGCAGTGAGGAAATAGCGGCCTCCTACAATGAGCAGTTCTTC. Its protein product is CASSEEIAASYNEQFF. The full variable domain, its missing parts supplied by reference TRBV2 and TRBJ2-1, is EPEVTQTPSHQVTQMGQEVILRCVPISNHLYFYWYRQILGQKVEFLVSFYNNEISEKSEIFDDQFSVERPDGSNFTLKIRSTKLEDSAMYFCASSEEIAASYNEQFFGPGTRLTVL.

The gene calls are TRBV15 and TRBJ1-1; tentatively, D is TRBD1 (5 bases). Germline CDR1 and CDR2: LNHNV and YYDKDF (reference sequence). CDR3 length: 15 amino acids. V lost 3 bases and J 3 bases, leaving 14 bases between the germline ends. The CDR3 DNA sequence: TGTGCCACCAGCAGGTTACAGGACGGGGACACTGAAGCTTTCTTT. This encodes CATSRLQDGDTEAFF.

This clone was recorded a few times. This same CDR3 is encoded by further DNA sequences in the sample. This chain uses TRBV4-1 with TRBJ2-7; possibly TRBD1 for D (5 bases). This CDR3 is built from 15 residues. Germline assignment: CDR1 MGHRA and CDR2 YSYEKL. The germline V and J ends were trimmed by 0 bases and 0 bases, with 9 bases remaining between them. The DNA for the CDR3 is TGCGCCAGCAGCCAAGATGGCACAGGCTCCTACGAGCAGTACTTC. Translation: CASSQDGTGSYEQYF.

Concerning this clone itself: At the DNA level, this CDR3 is encoded by other sequences in the same sample as well. V is TRBV27 and J is TRBJ2-7; unclear D gene. The length of the CDR3 is 13 residues. Looked up from germline, CDR1 is MNHEY and CDR2 is SMNVEV (reference sequence). Trimming stripped 0 bases from V and 4 bases from J, with 7 bases between. CDR3 nucleotides: TGTGCCAGCAGTTTATCCGACTCGTACGAGCAGTACTTC. Encoded protein: CASSLSDSYEQYF.

This clone was seen a single time. It may be a read error: a sequence one base away is much more abundant. The gene calls are TRBV5-1 and TRBJ2-7, with D possibly TRBD1 on 6 matching bases. Germline V CDR1 and CDR2: SGHRS, YFSETQ. This CDR3 comprises 12 residues. V was cut by 5 bases and J by 2 bases, with 8 bases left in between. This CDR3 is CASSTGPYEQYF. The CDR3 DNA follows: TGCGCCAGCAGTACAGGGCCCTACGAGCAGTACTTC.

The V call is TRBV29-1, the J call TRBJ2-4; 8 positions agree with TRBD1. J lost 6 bases, V lost 5 bases, and 9 bases had no gene match. This CDR3 has 14 amino acids. Germline V gene data show CDR1 as SQVTM and CDR2 as ANQGSEA. Here the CDR3 reads CSVIPPDRGNIQYF. The CDR3 region has the DNA TGCAGCGTTATCCCGCCCGACAGGGGAAACATTCAGTACTTC.

The CDR3 DNA reads as TGTGCCAGCAGCTACCCCAGGACTAGCGGGGGCAATGAGCAGTTCTTC. It is translated as CASSYPRTSGGNEQFF. The rearrangement uses TRBV7-9 and TRBJ2-1, with 13 bases matching TRBD2. This CDR3 spans 16 amino acids. Germline V lookup: CDR1 SEHNR, CDR2 FQNEAQ (reference sequence). V trimming: 4 bases; J trimming: 6 bases; junction bases outside the gene matches: 6.

The chain uses TRBV9 and TRBJ2-4, with TRBD2 identical over 11 bases. CDR1 and CDR2 (germline): SGDLS, YYNGEE. With V trimmed by 3 bases and J by 4 bases, 6 bases remained unmatched. The CDR3 length is 16 residues. The CDR3 reads CASSGTSGGSKNIQYF. DNA for the CDR3: TGTGCCAGCAGCGGAACTAGCGGGGGATCAAAAAACATTCAGTACTTC.

This rearrangement joins TRBV5-4 to TRBJ2-7; unclear D gene. The CDR3 covers 12 residues. The germline gives CDR1 SGHNT, CDR2 YYREEE (reference sequence). V was shortened by 0 bases and J by 3 bases, with 4 bases between the two germline ends. This CDR3 reads CASSLGFYEQYF. The CDR3 bases are TGTGCCAGCAGCTTGGGGTTCTACGAGCAGTACTTC. Combining the CDR3 with reference TRBV5-4 and TRBJ2-7 gives the whole variable domain ETGVTQSPTHLIKTRGQQVTLRCSSQSGHNTVSWYQQALGQGPQFIFQYYREEENGRGNFPPRFSGLQFPNYSSELNVNALELDDSALYLCASSLGFYEQYFGPGTRLTVT.

The chain links TRBV15 to TRBJ2-7, with 8 positions matching TRBD1. Unmatched junction bases numbered 10, after V lost 4 bases and J lost 2 bases. The germline V gene encodes CDR1 LNHNV and CDR2 YYDKDF (reference sequence). The CDR3 totals 16 residues. This chain's CDR3 is CATSTLGQGPPYEQYF. In DNA form, the CDR3 reads TGTGCCACCAGCACCCTAGGACAGGGACCCCCCTACGAGCAGTACTTC.

This clone was detected ten times or more. The J gene is TRBJ2-1, the V gene TRBV4-2, with 12 nucleotides matching TRBD2. V dropped 0 bases and J dropped 8; count of bases not matched to a gene: 5. The CDR3 consists of 16 residues. Per the germline V gene, CDR1 is LGHNA and CDR2 is YNFKEQ. CDR3 sequence: CASSQDSSGGADEQFF. The CDR3 DNA is TGTGCCAGCAGCCAAGACTCTAGCGGGGGGGCCGATGAGCAGTTCTTC.

The chain carries TRBV13 and TRBJ2-3; tentative D call: TRBD2 (6 bases). The CDR3 has 16 amino acids. V shed 5 bases and J shed 2 bases, with 17 bases lying between them. Per the germline V gene, CDR1 is PRHDT and CDR2 is FYEKMQ (reference sequence). The CDR3 nucleotides are TGTGCCAGCAGCCCCCCCCGGGAGCGGCCCACAGATACGCAGTATTTT. The encoded protein is CASSPPRERPTDTQYF.